A single sample gave rise to the 25 T cell receptor beta chains below, sequenced in a study of regulatory T cells in long-lasting Graves disease. Both iRepertoire HTBI primers and Arm-PCR of CDR3 regions were used to build the TCR beta libraries. TCRdb redid the calling of the multiplex PCR reads with MiXCR, one entry per CDR3 protein. The profile shows 680,000 or so distinct CDR3 sequences, roughly 15% of them singletons. Noted time point: newly diagnosed GD, antithyroid drugs for less than 3 months. Generation of the TCR library employed RNA extracted from PBMCs. This sample also belongs to another study, concerning T cells in Graves' hyperthyroidism and ophthalmopathy.

The material was peripheral blood mononuclear cells (PBMCs), obtained at new diagnosis, from a patient treated with antithyroid drugs. These receptors came from a woman under 40 with Graves disease.

This clonotype occurred a few times. The chain joins TRBV19 to TRBJ2-7, with D tentatively TRBD1 (6 bases). Between the trimmed V and J ends, which lost 6 bases and 3 bases, there was a span of 12 bases. The CDR3 has 13 amino acids. Looked up from germline, CDR1 is LNHDA and CDR2 is SQIVND (reference sequence). CDR3 DNA sequence: TGTGCCAGTAGGACAGGACCGAACTACGAGCAGTACTTC. Protein: CASRTGPNYEQYF.

This clonotype showed up just a few times. The chain employs TRBV28 and TRBJ2-7; tentatively, D is TRBD1 (5 bases). Trimming removed 5 bases from V and 0 bases from J, with 14 bases in between. Germline-derived CDR1 and CDR2 are MDHEN and SYDVKM. The CDR3 contains 15 residues. CDR3: CASSPYRQSSYEQYF. CDR3 bases: TGTGCCAGCAGTCCTTACAGGCAAAGCTCCTACGAGCAGTACTTC.

This clonotype was observed many times. V gene TRBV6-1 combines with J gene TRBJ2-1, with a possible D match to TRBD2 (6 bases). In germline, CDR1 is MNHNS, CDR2 SASEGT. V lost 8 bases and J lost 5, with 19 bases in between. This CDR3 is built from 15 residues. CDR3 DNA: TGTGCCAGCGTGGGGGTAGCGGTAAGAGACAATGAGCAGTTCTTC. Amino acids: CASVGVAVRDNEQFF.

The V gene is TRBV28, the J gene TRBJ2-5; possible D gene TRBD2, 5 bases. The J call may not be correct, given that the DNA end is closer to TRBJ2-1. The CDR3 consists of 18 residues. Germline V gene sequence: CDR1 MDHEN, CDR2 SYDVKM. CDR3 nucleotide sequence: TGTGCCAGCAGCCTACTACCCCCGGGCGGGTTCTCCTACAATGAGCAGTTCTTC. This encodes CASSLLPPGGFSYNEQFF.

This clonotype has ten or more counts. This chain links TRBV15 with TRBJ2-7, with TRBD1 as a possible D gene (5 bases). With 1 base removed from V and 1 base from J, the gap between germline ends came to 8 bases. CDR1 and CDR2 (germline): LNHNV, YYDKDF (reference sequence). The CDR3 contains 14 residues. CDR3 sequence reads: CATSRGGPSYEQYF. In DNA form, the CDR3 reads TGTGCCACCAGCAGAGGGGGCCCTTCCTACGAGCAGTACTTC.

This clonotype turned up a few times. This chain uses TRBV20-1 with TRBJ1-4, with D unresolved. Germline CDR1 is DFQATT and CDR2 is SNEGSKA (reference sequence). The CDR3 covers 13 residues. The germline V and J ends were trimmed by 6 bases and 8 bases, with 16 bases remaining between them. The CDR3 loop reads CSAVGNIGEKLFF. CDR3 DNA: TGCAGTGCGGTAGGGAACATCGGAGAAAAACTGTTTTTT.

Worth noting for this clonotype: Since a far larger clone is one base different, this is likely a read error. The CDR3 is CASREGTAVREGRTDTQCF. CDR3 nucleotides: TGTGCCAGCAGAGAGGGGACAGCTGTGCGGGAGGGACGCACAGATACGCAGTGTTTT. The rearrangement links TRBV6-4 to TRBJ2-3; 9 nucleotides line up with TRBD2. CDR3 size: 19 residues. Looked up from germline, CDR1 is MRHNA and CDR2 is SNTAGT.

This clonotype has more than one count but fewer than ten. This chain links TRBV5-4 with TRBJ2-3; D is ambiguous. This CDR3 spans 15 amino acids. CDR1 SGHNT and CDR2 YYREEE come from the germline V gene (reference sequence). Trimming removed 9 bases from V and 2 bases from J, with 19 bases in between. This CDR3 is CAISSSGSNTDTQYF. The CDR3 DNA sequence: TGTGCCATTTCCAGCTCGGGTTCCAACACAGATACGCAGTATTTT.

This clonotype was counted a few times. The gene calls are TRBV5-1 and TRBJ1-5; TRBD1 might be the D (6 bases). The CDR3 runs to 14 residues. Per the germline V gene, CDR1 is SGHRS and CDR2 is YFSETQ. V shed 2 bases and J shed 2 bases, with 8 bases lying between them. DNA of the CDR3: TGCGCCAGCAGCTTTGGGGGGCGCAATCAGCCCCAGCATTTT. This encodes CASSFGGRNQPQHF. Complete variable domain (other parts from reference TRBV5-1 and TRBJ1-5): KAGVTQTPRYLIKTRGQQVTLSCSPISGHRSVSWYQQTPGQGLQFLFEYFSETQRNKGNFPGRFSGRQFSNSRSEMNVSTLELGDSALYLCASSFGGRNQPQHFGDGTRLSIL.

This clonotype was seen only a few times. V gene TRBV29-1 combines with J gene TRBJ1-1, with 10 bases fitting TRBD1. CDR3 size: 14 residues. Germline V CDR1 and CDR2: SQVTM, ANQGSEA. Trimming at V came to 5 bases and at J to 2 bases, leaving 5 bases not matched to a gene. CDR3 protein: CSVRDRGLNTEAFF. Here the CDR3 DNA reads TGCAGCGTTCGGGACAGGGGATTAAACACTGAAGCTTTCTTT.

This clonotype was seen only a few times. The rearrangement uses TRBV10-3 and TRBJ2-2; unclear D gene. The CDR3 extends over 12 amino acids. Per the germline V gene, CDR1 is ENHRY and CDR2 is SYGVKD. The V end lost 4 bases, the J end lost 1 base, and 1 base lay between the germline ends. CDR3 nucleotides: TGTGCCATCAGTGGGAACACCGGGGAGCTGTTTTTT. This gives the protein CAISGNTGELFF.

This rearrangement joins TRBV6-1 to TRBJ2-5; 7 bases match TRBD2. V lost 10 bases to trimming and J lost 4 bases; unmatched junction nucleotides: 6. CDR1 MNHNS and CDR2 SASEGT come from the germline V gene. This CDR3 is built from 12 residues. CDR3 sequence reads: CATHSGVETQYF. The CDR3 nucleotides read TGTGCCACTCACAGCGGGGTAGAGACCCAGTACTTC.

This clonotype was recorded many times. The J gene is TRBJ1-1, the V gene TRBV20-1, with D possibly being TRBD1 (6 bases). The V gene lost 6 bases and the J gene lost 2 bases, with 19 bases spanning the gap. The germline gives CDR1 DFQATT, CDR2 SNEGSKA (reference sequence). The CDR3 totals 15 residues. CDR3 protein: CSATGRGLPNTEAFF. The CDR3, as DNA: TGCAGTGCCACAGGGAGAGGGCTTCCAAACACTGAAGCTTTCTTT.

This clonotype was observed a handful of times. The CDR3 sequence: CASSVPGDAGANVLTF. Written as DNA, the CDR3 is TGTGCCAGCAGCGTGCCTGGGGATGCTGGGGCCAACGTCCTGACTTTC. The chain uses TRBV9 and TRBJ2-6, with D uncertain. CDR3 length: 16 residues. Germline V gives CDR1 SGDLS, CDR2 YYNGEE. V was pared by 2 bases and J by 2 bases, with 11 bases between.

This clonotype was recorded many times. The chain carries TRBV20-1 and TRBJ1-3; D is unclear. Per germline, CDR1 DFQATT and CDR2 SNEGSKA (reference sequence). Trimming took 0 bases from V and 4 from J, leaving 7 bases between them. The CDR3 is made up of 13 amino acids. CDR3 loop: CSAREGFGNTIYF. CDR3 DNA sequence: TGCAGTGCTAGAGAAGGGTTCGGAAACACCATATATTTT.

This clonotype was seen repeatedly, ten times or more. The chain links TRBV7-2 to TRBJ2-1, with TRBD2 matching over 8 bases. The CDR3 runs to 16 residues. Germline CDR1 is SGHTA and CDR2 is FQGNSA. The J segment lost 14 bases and the V segment lost 1 base, leaving 16 bases of the junction unmatched. The CDR3 region has the DNA TGTGCCAGCAGCTTAGAGGGGGGCGGGAGAAAGACTAGCGAGTTCTTC. Its translation: CASSLEGGGRKTSEFF.

In its sample, this clonotype was seen a few times. The chain joins TRBV2 to TRBJ1-5, with a possible D match to TRBD1 (5 bases). This CDR3 comprises 17 residues. The germline V and J ends were trimmed by 5 bases and 1 base, with 18 bases remaining between them. Per germline, CDR1 SNHLY and CDR2 FYNNEI. In DNA form, the CDR3 reads TGTGCCAGCAGTCGGAGACCCGGCGGGGGAAGCAATCAGCCCCAGCATTTT. Translated, it gives CASSRRPGGGSNQPQHF.

This clonotype was counted a few times. V and J are TRBV28 and TRBJ2-7, with a possible D match to TRBD1 (6 bases). Trimming removed 7 bases from V and 1 base from J, with 20 bases in between. CDR3 length equals 16 residues. Germline CDR1 and CDR2: MDHEN and SYDVKM. The CDR3 nucleotides read TGTGCCAGCACTTCCGCAGGGGCAGACGAATCCTACGAGCAGTACTTC. This translates into CASTSAGADESYEQYF.

This clonotype was picked up a small number of times. V is TRBV19 and J is TRBJ2-3, with 7 bases aligning to TRBD1. The CDR3 extends over 15 amino acids. The junction had 8 bases not matched to a gene; V was cut back by 6 bases and J by 2 bases. Germline-derived CDR1 and CDR2 are LNHDA and SQIVND (reference sequence). CDR3 sequence reads: CASRIQGINTDTQYF. The CDR3 DNA is TGTGCCAGTAGGATACAGGGGATAAACACAGATACGCAGTATTTT.

The table lists this clonotype with many counts. V gene TRBV12-3 or TRBV12-4 combines with J gene TRBJ1-4; D unresolved. Deletions cut 5 bases from V and 7 bases from J, with 11 bases between. The CDR3 loop spans 13 amino acids. This chain's CDR3 is CASSGRSAEKLFF. The CDR3 DNA follows: TGTGCCAGCAGTGGAAGGTCGGCTGAAAAACTGTTTTTT.

The rearrangement links TRBV6-2 or TRBV6-3 to TRBJ2-1; the match to TRBD2 covers 14 bases. Germline CDR1 is MNHEY and CDR2 is SVGEGT. The CDR3 is 17 amino acids. V was clipped by 6 bases and J by 3 bases; unmatched bases: 7. The CDR3 DNA reads TGTGCCAGCAGCGATGGACTAGCGGGAGGACTCTACAATGAGCAGTTCTTC. Translated, it gives CASSDGLAGGLYNEQFF.

The rearrangement joins TRBV9 to TRBJ2-1; D is ambiguous. CDR3 length equals 15 residues. V gave up 0 bases and J gave up 12 bases, with 19 bases separating them. Germline V gene lookup returns CDR1 SGDLS and CDR2 YYNGEE. For the CDR3, the DNA is TGTGCCAGCAGCGTAGGCGGTAGACCGCTGGATGGGCAGTTCTTC. Its translation is CASSVGGRPLDGQFF.

This sequence joins TRBV29-1 and TRBJ2-7; a weak D match, TRBD2 (7 bases). V dropped 4 bases and J dropped 4 bases, with 14 bases sitting between them. Germline CDR1 SQVTM, CDR2 ANQGSEA. The CDR3 consists of 13 residues. CDR3 amino acids: CSVGAGRGYEQYF. The CDR3 coding sequence is TGCAGCGTTGGGGCAGGGAGGGGGTACGAGCAGTACTTC.

The chain has TRBV19 and TRBJ2-1; the match to TRBD2 covers 9 bases. Germline V gene lookup returns CDR1 LNHDA and CDR2 SQIVND (reference sequence). The ends lost 1 base at V and 3 bases at J; junction bases unmatched: 1. CDR3 size: 15 residues. The CDR3 reads CASSIGTSVYNEQFF. The CDR3 region has the DNA TGTGCCAGTAGTATAGGGACTAGCGTCTACAATGAGCAGTTCTTC.

This clonotype was seen ten or more times. The chain recombines TRBV30 with TRBJ2-3; 10 bases line up with TRBD2. Germline loops: CDR1 GTSNPN, CDR2 SVGIG (reference sequence). The V gene end was trimmed by 4 bases and the J gene end by 2 bases; junction bases not matched to a gene: 6. This CDR3 is built from 15 residues. CDR3 DNA: TGTGCCTGGACGCGGACTAGCGGTTTCACAGATACGCAGTATTTT. Protein sequence: CAWTRTSGFTDTQYF.